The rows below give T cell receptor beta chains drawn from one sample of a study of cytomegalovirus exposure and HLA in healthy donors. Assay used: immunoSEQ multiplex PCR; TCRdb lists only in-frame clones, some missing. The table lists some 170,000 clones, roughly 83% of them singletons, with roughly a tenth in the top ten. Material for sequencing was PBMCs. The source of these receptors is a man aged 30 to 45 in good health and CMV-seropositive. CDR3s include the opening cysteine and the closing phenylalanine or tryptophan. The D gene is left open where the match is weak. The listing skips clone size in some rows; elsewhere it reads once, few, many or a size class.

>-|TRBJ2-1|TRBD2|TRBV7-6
TGTGCCAGCAGCTTACTAGCGGGGGCTAATGAGCAGTTCTTC
CASSLLAGANEQFF
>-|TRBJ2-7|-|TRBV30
TGTGCCTGGAGTGACGCCCTAGGGACACGCGAGCAGTACTTC
CAWSDALGTREQYF
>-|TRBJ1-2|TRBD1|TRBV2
TGTGCCTCGGGACAGACGAACTTCTATGGCTACACCTTC
CASGQTNFYGYTF
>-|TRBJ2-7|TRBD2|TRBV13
TGTGCCAGCAGCATCGGGGGGACTGTCTACGAGCAGTACTTC
CASSIGGTVYEQYF
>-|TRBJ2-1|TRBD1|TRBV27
TGTGCCAGCAGTTTCCGACAGGGGGTCGTCAATGAGCAGTTCTTC
CASSFRQGVVNEQFF
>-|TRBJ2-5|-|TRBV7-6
TGTGCCAGCAGCCTTTCGGCAGGGTACCAAGAGACCCAGTACTTC
CASSLSAGYQETQYF
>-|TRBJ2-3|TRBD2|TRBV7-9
TGTGCCAGCAGCTGGACTAGCGGGATAGAGAATATCAACACAGATACGCAGTATTTT
CASSWTSGIENINTDTQYF
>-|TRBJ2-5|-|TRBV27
TGTGCCAGCAGTTTATCATCAGGGGTGCGGAGGGAGACCCAGTACTTC
CASSLSSGVRRETQYF
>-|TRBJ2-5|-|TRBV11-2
TGTGCCAGCAGCCCATTACGGGGGGCGAAAGAGACCCAGTACTTC
CASSPLRGAKETQYF
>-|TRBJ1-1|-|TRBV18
TGTGCCAGCTCAGCGAACAGGGCGAACACTGAAGCTTTCTTT
CASSANRANTEAFF
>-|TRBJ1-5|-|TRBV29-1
TGCAGCGTTCGGGACACCGGCCGGTATCAGCCCCAGCATTTT
CSVRDTGRYQPQHF
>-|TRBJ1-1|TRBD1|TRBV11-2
TGTGCCAGCAGCCCCGGGGGGACAGGGCAGAACACTGAAGCTTTCTTT
CASSPGGTGQNTEAFF
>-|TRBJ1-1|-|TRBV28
TGTGCCAGCAGTTCCCAAGGCGCCAGGGCTTTCTTT
CASSSQGARAFF
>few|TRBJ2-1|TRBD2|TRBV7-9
TGTGCCAGCAGCTCGGGACTAGCGGGGTACAGTGAGCAGTTCTTC
CASSSGLAGYSEQFF
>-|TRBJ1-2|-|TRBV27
TGTGCCAGCAGTTTAAACAGGGTAAACTATGGCTACACCTTC
CASSLNRVNYGYTF
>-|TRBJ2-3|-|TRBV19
TGTGCCAGTAGCTTCACGGGTGGCAGCACAGATACGCAGTATTTT
CASSFTGGSTDTQYF
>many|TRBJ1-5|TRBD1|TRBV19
TGTGCCAGTAGTCCGACAGGGGGCAGTCAGCCCCAGCATTTT
CASSPTGGSQPQHF
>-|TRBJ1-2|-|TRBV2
TGTGCCAGCAGTCAGAATAACTATGGCTACACCTTC
CASSQNNYGYTF
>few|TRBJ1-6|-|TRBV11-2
TGTGCCAGCAGCTTATCTCCCGCGACCCTCCACTTT
CASSLSPATLHF
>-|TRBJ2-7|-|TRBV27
TGTGCCAGCAGTTTATCGGGCGTCTACGAGCAGTACTTC
CASSLSGVYEQYF
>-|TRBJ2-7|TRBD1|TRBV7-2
TGTGCCAGCAGCTTAACAGGGGTTTACCTCTACGAGCAGTACTTC
CASSLTGVYLYEQYF
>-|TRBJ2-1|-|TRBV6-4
TGTGCCAGCAGTGCGGCTAGCAACAATGAGCAGTTCTTC
CASSAASNNEQFF
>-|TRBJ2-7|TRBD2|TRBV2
TGTGCCAGCAGGCCGGGGGGGGGAAGTCGGTACGAGCAGTACTTC
CASRPGGGSRYEQYF
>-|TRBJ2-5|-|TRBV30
TGTGCCTGGGACCTTAGCGGCCGAACCGGTGTGACCCAGTACTTC
CAWDLSGRTGVTQYF
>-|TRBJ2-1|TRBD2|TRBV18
TGTGCCAGCTCACCATTCGGCGGCGCCGGGACTAGCGGGAAGACCTACAATGAGCAGTTCTTC
CASSPFGGAGTSGKTYNEQFF